The T cell receptor (beta chain) under discussion was sequenced for a study of cytomegalovirus exposure and HLA in healthy donors. Study-level points and caveats: Analysis performed later found over 15,000 TCR beta sequences associated with HLA alleles at 0.05 false discovery rate. Most of the TCR beta V segments (in an earlier analysis) were productive either about 87% or about 30% of the time.

This PCR relied on a set of 60 Vbeta primers and 13 Jbeta primers. TCRdb's copy holds only in-frame clones and misses some; the assay was immunoSEQ multiplex PCR. This sample contains about 96,000 clones. V was trimmed by 5 bases and J by 2 bases, leaving 15 bases between them. There are 15 residues in the CDR3. The germline gives CDR1 SEHNR, CDR2 FQNEAQ (reference sequence). A word on this clone: As yet, its antigen is unknown.

This rearrangement joins TRBV7-9 to TRBJ1-1, with a tentative D call TRBD1 (6 bases). The specimen was PBMCs. The TCR originated in a woman in her twenties or thirties in good health and CMV-seronegative. DNA of the CDR3: TGTGCCAGCAGCCCAAAGGTGGGACAAAACACTGAAGCTTTCTTT. It is translated as CASSPKVGQNTEAFF.